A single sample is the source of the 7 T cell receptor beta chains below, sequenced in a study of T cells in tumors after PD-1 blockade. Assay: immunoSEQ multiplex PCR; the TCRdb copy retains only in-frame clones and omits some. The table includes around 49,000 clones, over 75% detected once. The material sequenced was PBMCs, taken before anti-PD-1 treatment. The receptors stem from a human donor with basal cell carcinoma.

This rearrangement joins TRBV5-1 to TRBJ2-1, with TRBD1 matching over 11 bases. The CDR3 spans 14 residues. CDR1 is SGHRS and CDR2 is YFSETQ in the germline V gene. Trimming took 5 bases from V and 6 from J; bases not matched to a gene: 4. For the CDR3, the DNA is TGCGCCAGCAGTTCCGGGACAGGGGGCAATGAGCAGTTCTTC. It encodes CASSSGTGGNEQFF.

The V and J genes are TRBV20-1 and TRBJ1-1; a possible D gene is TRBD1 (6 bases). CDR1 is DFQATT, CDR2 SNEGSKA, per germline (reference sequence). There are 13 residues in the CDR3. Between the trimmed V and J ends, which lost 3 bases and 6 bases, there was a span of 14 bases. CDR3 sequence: CSASVGGLAEAFF. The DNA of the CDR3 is TGCAGTGCTAGTGTAGGGGGATTGGCTGAAGCTTTCTTT.

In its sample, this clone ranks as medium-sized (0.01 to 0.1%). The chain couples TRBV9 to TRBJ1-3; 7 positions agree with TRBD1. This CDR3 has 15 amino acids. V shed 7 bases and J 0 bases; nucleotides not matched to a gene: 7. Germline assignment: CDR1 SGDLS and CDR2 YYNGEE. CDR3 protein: CASGRQGLSGNTIYF. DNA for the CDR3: TGTGCCAGCGGGCGACAGGGCCTCTCTGGAAACACCATATATTTT.

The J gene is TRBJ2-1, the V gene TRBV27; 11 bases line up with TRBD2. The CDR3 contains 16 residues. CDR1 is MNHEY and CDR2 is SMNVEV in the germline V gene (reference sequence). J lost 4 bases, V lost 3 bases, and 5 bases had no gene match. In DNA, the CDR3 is TGTGCCAGCAGTTTTCCGCTAGCGGGGGGTTACAATGAGCAGTTCTTC. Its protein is CASSFPLAGGYNEQFF.

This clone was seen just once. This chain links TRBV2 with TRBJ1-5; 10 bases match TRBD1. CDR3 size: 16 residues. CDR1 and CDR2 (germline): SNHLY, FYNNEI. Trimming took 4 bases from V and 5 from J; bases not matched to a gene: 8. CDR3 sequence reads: CASSGITGTGDQPQHF. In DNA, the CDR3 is TGTGCCAGCAGTGGGATAACCGGGACAGGGGATCAGCCCCAGCATTTT.

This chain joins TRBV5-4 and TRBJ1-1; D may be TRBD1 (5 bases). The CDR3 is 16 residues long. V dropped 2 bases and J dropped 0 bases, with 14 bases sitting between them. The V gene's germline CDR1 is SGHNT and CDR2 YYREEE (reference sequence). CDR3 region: CASSLKETGLNTEAFF. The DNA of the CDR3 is TGTGCCAGCAGCTTAAAGGAAACAGGACTGAACACTGAAGCTTTCTTT. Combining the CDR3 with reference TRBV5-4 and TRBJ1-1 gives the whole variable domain ETGVTQSPTHLIKTRGQQVTLRCSSQSGHNTVSWYQQALGQGPQFIFQYYREEENGRGNFPPRFSGLQFPNYSSELNVNALELDDSALYLCASSLKETGLNTEAFFGQGTRLTVV.

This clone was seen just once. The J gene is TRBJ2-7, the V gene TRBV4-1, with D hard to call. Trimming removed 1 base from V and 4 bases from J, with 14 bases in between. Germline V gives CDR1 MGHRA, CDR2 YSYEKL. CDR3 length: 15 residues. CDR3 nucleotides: TGCGCCAGCAGCCAAGGGGCCGAGACTCTTTACGAGCAGTACTTC. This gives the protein CASSQGAETLYEQYF.